The rows below give T cell receptor beta chains drawn from one sample of a study. TCRdb reanalysed the reads using MiXCR and keeps one entry per CDR3 protein. The table has about 15,000 distinct CDR3 sequences, around 30% seen once. Sample: blood. The receptors originated from a human donor. CDR3s include the opening cysteine and the closing phenylalanine or tryptophan. D genes are given only for firm matches. Expanded clones are given a class, and other clones once, few, many or no size at all.

D	V	J	size	CDR3	DNA
-	TRBV29-1	TRBJ2-5	many	CSVGGTPSREETQYF	TGCAGCGTTGGAGGGACCCCCTCTCGGGAGGAGACCCAGTACTTC
-	TRBV18	TRBJ2-3	few	CASSREDTQYF	TGTGCCAGCTCACGGGAGGATACGCAGTATTTT
-	TRBV14	TRBJ2-4	many	CASSQEAWRDLAKNIQYF	TGTGCCAGCAGCCAAGAAGCTTGGCGGGACTTAGCCAAAAACATTCAGTACTTC
TRBD2	TRBV6-1	TRBJ2-1	-	CASRSQNTGTRSYNEQFF	TGTGCCAGCAGGTCCCAGAACACCGGGACTAGGTCCTACAATGAGCAGTTCTTC
-	TRBV14	TRBJ1-1	-	CASSREMQGDTEAFF	TGTGCCAGCAGCCGAGAAATGCAGGGCGACACTGAAGCTTTCTTT
TRBD1	TRBV4-1	TRBJ1-1	-	CASSQAGTEDTEAFF	TGCGCCAGCAGCCAAGCCGGGACAGAGGACACTGAAGCTTTCTTT
-	TRBV29-1	TRBJ2-1	-	CSLVGEQFF	TGCAGCTTGGTAGGTGAGCAGTTCTTC
-	TRBV4-3	TRBJ2-3	-	CASSPVQGNFNEQYF	TGCGCCAGCAGCCCCGTTCAGGGTAATTTCAATGAGCAGTATTTT
-	TRBV28	TRBJ1-3	-	CASSFRGQDMSSGNTIYF	TGTGCCAGCAGTTTCAGGGGCCAAGATATGAGCTCTGGAAACACCATATATTTT
-	TRBV4-3	TRBJ1-1	many	CASSQDLGFEAFF	TGCGCCAGCAGCCAAGATTTGGGGTTTGAAGCTTTCTTT
-	TRBV4-3	TRBJ2-2	many	CASSRNRVNTGELFF	TGCGCCAGCAGCCGGAACAGGGTCAACACCGGGGAGCTGTTTTTT
-	TRBV30	TRBJ2-5	-	CAWSVTLDQETQYF	TGTGCCTGGAGTGTAACGTTGGACCAAGAGACCCAGTACTTC
TRBD1	TRBV20-1	TRBJ2-7	once	CSYQTGGSYEQYF	TGCAGCTACCAAACAGGGGGCAGCTACGAGCAGTACTTC
TRBD1	TRBV7-3	TRBJ1-1	many	CASSRQGAQAFF	TGTGCCAGCAGCCGACAGGGGGCTCAAGCTTTCTTT
-	TRBV4-3	TRBJ2-3	many	CASSQDNVGLNTDTQYF	TGCGCCAGCAGCCAAGATAATGTTGGACTTAACACAGATACGCAGTATTTT
-	TRBV29-1	TRBJ2-2	many	CSVEGPGELFF	TGCAGCGTTGAAGGTCCCGGGGAGCTGTTTTTT
-	TRBV29-1	TRBJ2-5	few	CSVLGARLTQLQETQYF	TGCAGCGTCCTAGGGGCCCGCCTTACCCAACTACAAGAGACCCAGTACTTC
-	TRBV4-2	TRBJ2-1	medium-sized	CASSQMRASDEQFF	TGTGCCAGCAGCCAGATGAGGGCGTCTGATGAGCAGTTCTTC
TRBD1	TRBV5-4	TRBJ1-1	-	CASSLGGTGGAITEAFF	TGTGCCAGCAGCTTGGGGGGGACAGGGGGCGCGATAACTGAAGCTTTCTTT
-	TRBV5-1	TRBJ1-1	many	CASSLGRNTEAFF	TGCGCCAGCAGCCTGGGGAGGAACACTGAAGCTTTCTTT
TRBD1	TRBV20-1	TRBJ1-1	many	CSARYRDRRTEAFF	TGCAGTGCTAGATACCGGGACAGGAGAACTGAAGCTTTCTTT
-	TRBV29-1	TRBJ2-7	many	CSVQGGSYEQYF	TGCAGCGTCCAGGGGGGCTCCTACGAGCAGTACTTC
-	TRBV4-3	TRBJ2-5	many	CASSPTGVVGNQETQYF	TGCGCCAGCAGCCCAACCGGGGTCGTGGGGAACCAAGAGACCCAGTACTTC
TRBD2	TRBV4-3	TRBJ2-2	-	CASSQDKPSGSHRVDTGELFF	TGCGCCAGCAGCCAAGATAAACCTAGCGGGTCCCACAGGGTGGACACCGGGGAGCTGTTTTTT